The entry below describes one T cell receptor beta chain. Its antigen remains unknown. Stated time point: recipient sample about 28 days before transplant, after cytoreduction. This sample is drawn from a study of T cell clonotyping in hematopoietic cell transplantation. Study at large: Pretransplant recipient samples were taken after cytoreduction.

CDR3 length: 14 residues. Trimming cost V 5 bases and J 5 bases, with 12 bases left between them. Germline V CDR1 and CDR2: MRHNA, SNTAGT. General observations from the study: At the given depth, recipient repertoires were over 95% de novo clonotypes. After transplant, recipient diversity fell while pathologically expanded clonotypes grew through day 180.

Sequencing was performed with immunoSEQ multiplex PCR; in TCRdb, only in-frame clones are kept and a portion is missing. The sample consists of 65,000 to 80,000 clones, 90% to 96% of them appearing once. The material was peripheral blood mononuclear cells, obtained before stem cell transplant. The sequence was collected from a woman between 45 and 65 years old with acute myeloid leukemia. Some clones in this sample may be carry-over from other donors' samples. The gene calls are TRBV6-4 and TRBJ2-2, with D uncertain. CDR3: CASSSAPGTGELFF. In nucleotides, the CDR3 is TGTGCCAGCAGTTCCGCACCAGGAACCGGGGAGCTGTTTTTT.